This record covers a single TCR beta chain. Use of 60 Vbeta and 13 Jbeta primers characterized the PCR. Only in-frame clones appear in the TCRdb table, and some are missing; sequencing was by immunoSEQ multiplex PCR. The sample holds under 200,000 clones. This sample was included in a study of cytomegalovirus exposure and HLA in healthy donors. This CDR3 region has 13 residues. Germline assignment: CDR1 SQVTM and CDR2 ANQGSEA. Trimming removed 4 bases from V and 5 bases from J; junction bases left unmatched: 4. This clonotype originated in a woman aged 18-29 years in good health and CMV-seropositive. Source material: PBMCs. The chain combines TRBV29-1 with TRBJ2-2, with 7 nucleotides matching TRBD2. As DNA, the CDR3 is TGCAGCGTTGGGGGGGGTCCTACCGGGGAGCTGTTTTTT. Translating it yields CSVGGGPTGELFF.